The 8 T cell receptor beta chains presented below share a single source sample, sequenced in a study of cytomegalovirus exposure and HLA in healthy donors. In the PCR, 60 Vbeta and 13 Jbeta primers were used. Profiled with immunoSEQ multiplex PCR; TCRdb holds only in-frame clones, not every one. The data contain around 67,000 clones, approximately 74% of them seen just once; the ten biggest clones take up 22%. The sequencing input was PBMCs. The source is a woman in her twenties or thirties in good health and CMV-seropositive.

This clone was found a few times. The V gene is TRBV5-4, the J gene TRBJ2-1, with D possibly matching TRBD2 (6 bases). Germline V gives CDR1 SGHNT, CDR2 YYREEE (reference sequence). This CDR3 region has 16 residues. Trimming shortened V by 4 bases and J by 0 bases, and 14 bases separated the two germline ends. CDR3 in amino acids: CASSPLGGRSYNEQFF. The CDR3, as DNA: TGTGCCAGCAGCCCCCTGGGGGGACGCTCCTACAATGAGCAGTTCTTC.

The chain uses TRBV10-2 and TRBJ2-1; 7 positions match TRBD2. The CDR3 is 16 residues long. V was pared by 2 bases and J by 0 bases, with 4 bases of the junction left unmatched. From germline, CDR1 is WSHSY and CDR2 SAAADI. CDR3 sequence: CASSEDRGSSYNEQFF. In nucleotides, the CDR3 is TGCGCCAGCAGTGAGGATCGCGGGAGCTCCTACAATGAGCAGTTCTTC.

The rearrangement uses TRBV29-1 and TRBJ2-1; D is possibly TRBD1 (5 bases). Germline values: CDR1 SQVTM, CDR2 ANQGSEA. The CDR3 spans 11 residues. Trimming left V 7 bases short and J 8 bases short, with 12 bases between. The CDR3 DNA follows: TGCAGCGCTCACAAAGGGGATGAGCAGTTCTTC. Translation gives CSAHKGDEQFF.

V is TRBV30 and J is TRBJ1-2; 7 bases fit TRBD1. Germline CDR1 GTSNPN, CDR2 SVGIG (reference sequence). CDR3 size: 14 residues. The V segment lost 0 bases and the J segment 4 bases; nucleotides outside the gene matches: 5. For the CDR3, the DNA is TGTGCCTGGAGTGTACCGGGACAGATCTATGGCTACACCTTC. This encodes CAWSVPGQIYGYTF.

The V call is TRBV6-5, the J call TRBJ2-7; 10 positions match TRBD1. The CDR3 is made up of 16 amino acids. The V segment lost 0 bases and the J segment 2 bases; nucleotides outside the gene matches: 4. Looked up from germline, CDR1 is MNHEY and CDR2 is SVGAGI. CDR3 amino acids: CASSYSGQGETYEQYF. CDR3 in DNA: TGTGCCAGCAGTTACTCTGGACAGGGGGAGACCTACGAGCAGTACTTC.

This chain links TRBV6-6 with TRBJ1-1, with TRBD1 matching 7 bases. V lost 5 bases to trimming and J lost 2 bases; unmatched junction nucleotides: 8. The germline V gene encodes CDR1 MNHNY and CDR2 SVGAGI (reference sequence). The CDR3 runs 15 residues. The CDR3 DNA sequence: TGTGCCAGCAGTCCTCCGGGACAGATAAACACTGAAGCTTTCTTT. Translating it yields CASSPPGQINTEAFF.

The chain is built from TRBV6-5 and TRBJ1-1; 8 nucleotides line up with TRBD1. Per germline, CDR1 MNHEY and CDR2 SVGAGI. V lost 2 bases to trimming and J lost 3 bases; unmatched junction nucleotides: 2. The CDR3 is made up of 14 amino acids. CDR3 nucleotide sequence: TGTGCCAGCAGTTACAGGACAGGGTACACTGAAGCTTTCTTT. Amino acid sequence: CASSYRTGYTEAFF.

The CDR3 here is CASTGGNYEQYF. CDR3 nucleotides: TGTGCCAGCACGGGAGGGAACTACGAGCAGTACTTC. This chain links TRBV2 with TRBJ2-7; TRBD2 aligns across 8 bases. Germline V gene sequence: CDR1 SNHLY, CDR2 FYNNEI. The ends lost 7 bases at V and 3 bases at J; junction bases unmatched: 2. This CDR3 spans 12 amino acids.